A single sample gave rise to the 23 T cell receptor beta chains below, sequenced in a study of OX40 agonist ivuxolimab in advanced cancers. Some clones are missing from TCRdb's copy, which holds only in-frame ones; the method was immunoSEQ multiplex PCR. Of 30,000 to 35,000 clones listed, 70% to 85% are singletons. The sequencing here drew on CD4+ or CD8+ T cells sorted from blood, taken in a trial of the OX40 agonist ivuxolimab. The receptor source for this set is an adult with an advanced solid tumor such as melanoma, head and neck, liver or kidney cancer.

This chain connects TRBV27 to TRBJ1-2; TRBD1 agrees at 7 bases. The V and J ends lost 0 bases and 4 bases, in that order; junction bases with no gene match: 5. Looked up from germline, CDR1 is MNHEY and CDR2 is SMNVEV (reference sequence). CDR3 length: 15 amino acids. CDR3 protein: CASSLSGQLLYGYTF. The CDR3 DNA sequence: TGTGCCAGCAGTTTATCGGGACAGCTCCTCTATGGCTACACCTTC.

This clone qualifies as medium-sized. This chain uses TRBV27 with TRBJ2-2; 7 nucleotides match TRBD1. V gave up 7 bases and J gave up 4 bases; unmatched junction bases: 6. This CDR3 has 14 residues. CDR1 and CDR2 from the germline V gene are MNHEY and SMNVEV (reference sequence). CDR3 sequence (DNA): TGTGCCAGCATTCCCCCAGGGGGCACCGGGGAGCTGTTTTTT. Its protein is CASIPPGGTGELFF.

V is TRBV7-6 and J is TRBJ1-5; D call uncertain. Germline V CDR1 and CDR2: SGHVS, FNYEAQ. CDR3 size: 13 residues. V lost 1 base to trimming and J lost 6 bases, with 7 bases between them. CDR3 nucleotides: TGTGCCAGCAGCTTAGGCGAGGGTCAGCCCCAGCATTTT. Translating it yields CASSLGEGQPQHF.

The genes are TRBV11-1 and TRBJ1-2; the match to TRBD1 covers 8 bases. CDR3 size: 14 residues. Germline CDR1 and CDR2: SGHAT and FQDESV (reference sequence). Unmatched junction bases numbered 9, after V lost 6 bases and J lost 6 bases. The CDR3 nucleotides read TGTGCCAGCAGACGGACAGGGTCGAAGGATGGCTACACCTTC. This codes for CASRRTGSKDGYTF. Full variable domain (remainder filled in from reference TRBV11-1 and TRBJ1-2): EAEVAQSPRYKITEKSQAVAFWCDPISGHATLYWYRQILGQGPELLVQFQDESVVDDSQLPKDRFSAERLKGVDSTLKIQPAELGDSAMYLCASRRTGSKDGYTFGSGTRLTVV.

The chain couples TRBV9 to TRBJ2-2, with TRBD1 identical over 9 bases. Germline loops: CDR1 SGDLS, CDR2 YYNGEE. The ends lost 2 bases at V and 0 bases at J; junction bases unmatched: 8. This CDR3 comprises 18 residues. CDR3 in DNA: TGTGCCAGCAGCGTGGACGGGACAGGGTCCCCGAACACCGGGGAGCTGTTTTTT. This translates into CASSVDGTGSPNTGELFF.

This chain joins TRBV5-1 and TRBJ1-1; no clear D. The CDR3 is 14 residues long. Trimming left V 4 bases short and J 1 base short, with 11 bases between. The germline gives CDR1 SGHRS, CDR2 YFSETQ. The CDR3 coding sequence is TGCGCCAGCAGCAGAGACGACGGGAACACTGAAGCTTTCTTT. Its protein product is CASSRDDGNTEAFF.

The genes are TRBV14 and TRBJ1-2; no clear D. CDR3 length: 15 residues. With 0 bases removed from V and 8 bases from J, the gap between germline ends came to 16 bases. Per the germline V gene, CDR1 is SGHDN and CDR2 is FVKESK. CDR3 nucleotide sequence: TGTGCCAGCAGCCAAGAAATCTCGGGGTTTGGAGGCTACACCTTC. This translates into CASSQEISGFGGYTF.

The chain is built from TRBV28 and TRBJ1-3; 7 nucleotides line up with TRBD1. CDR3 length equals 15 residues. V gave up 5 bases and J gave up 0 bases; unmatched junction bases: 4. From germline, CDR1 is MDHEN and CDR2 SYDVKM. CDR3 coding DNA: TGTGCCAGCAGTGCGGACAGGAGCTCTGGAAACACCATATATTTT. Encoded protein: CASSADRSSGNTIYF.

This rearrangement joins TRBV27 to TRBJ2-3; TRBD1 aligns across 7 bases. Germline-derived CDR1 and CDR2 are MNHEY and SMNVEV (reference sequence). After removal of 7 bases from V and 0 bases from J, the junction contained 19 bases not matched to a gene. The CDR3 has 19 residues. CDR3 protein: CASTLPYRDREPSTDTQYF. The CDR3 coding sequence is TGTGCCAGCACCTTACCCTACCGAGACAGGGAACCTAGCACAGATACGCAGTATTTT.

By its share, this clone is medium-sized. The chain employs TRBV6-4 and TRBJ1-6, with 8 bases lining up with TRBD1. The CDR3 totals 13 residues. J was trimmed by 5 bases and V by 6 bases; bases with no gene match: 0. Germline CDR1 reads MRHNA; CDR2 reads SNTAGT. The CDR3 spells CASRDRDNSPLHF. The CDR3 coding sequence is TGTGCCAGCAGGGACAGGGATAATTCACCCCTCCACTTT.

The chain uses TRBV10-1 and TRBJ2-5; D is unclear. The germline V and J ends were trimmed by 0 bases and 1 base, with 6 bases remaining between them. The germline V gene encodes CDR1 WNHNN and CDR2 SYGVQD (reference sequence). This CDR3 has 14 amino acids. CDR3 sequence: CASSESEVQETQYF. The DNA for the CDR3 is TGCGCCAGCAGTGAGTCTGAAGTCCAAGAGACCCAGTACTTC.

This chain joins TRBV2 and TRBJ1-5; TRBD1 might be the D (5 bases). The germline V gene has CDR1 SNHLY and CDR2 FYNNEI. Trimming took off 0 bases at V and 5 bases at J, with 14 bases between the two ends. The CDR3 length is 16 residues. For the CDR3, the DNA is TGTGCCAGCAGTGAAGCGCTTCGACAGTTCGATCAGCCCCAGCATTTT. This translates into CASSEALRQFDQPQHF.

The chain is built from TRBV11-3 and TRBJ2-2; D is unclear. There are 15 residues in the CDR3. Trimming removed 5 bases at V and 1 base at J, with 11 bases between. CDR1 and CDR2 (germline): SGHNT, YENEEA. The CDR3 coding sequence is TGTGCCAGCAGCCCCACGGCCATGAACACCGGGGAGCTGTTTTTT. It is translated as CASSPTAMNTGELFF.

This chain joins TRBV25-1 and TRBJ2-7, with 8 bases lining up with TRBD1. The trim removed 8 bases at V and 4 bases at J, leaving 4 bases unmatched. This CDR3 is built from 12 residues. In germline, CDR1 is MGHDK, CDR2 SYGVNS. CDR3 nucleotide sequence: TGTGCCAGCTCCAACAGGGGGTACGAGCAGTACTTC. This encodes CASSNRGYEQYF.

This sequence joins TRBV9 and TRBJ1-2; D remains unclear. The CDR3 has 12 residues. V was trimmed by 6 bases and J by 1 base, leaving 7 bases between them. Per the germline V gene, CDR1 is SGDLS and CDR2 is YYNGEE. The CDR3 protein is CASTEGNYGYTF. The CDR3 nucleotides are TGTGCCAGCACCGAGGGTAACTATGGCTACACCTTC.

The CDR3 bases are TGTGCCAGCAGTCCCTTTTTCTCCTACAATGAGCAGTTCTTC. Protein sequence: CASSPFFSYNEQFF. V is TRBV11-2 and J is TRBJ2-1; D not resolved. Germline-derived CDR1 and CDR2 are SGHAT and FQNNGV. The germline V and J ends were trimmed by 6 bases and 0 bases, with 9 bases remaining between them. The CDR3 length is 14 residues.

The chain recombines TRBV2 with TRBJ2-5, with a weak D call TRBD1 (6 bases). CDR3 length equals 16 residues. The germline V gene encodes CDR1 SNHLY and CDR2 FYNNEI. Trimming took 0 bases from V and 3 from J, leaving 14 bases between them. CDR3: CASSEARTAIEETQYF. DNA for the CDR3: TGTGCCAGCAGTGAAGCGAGGACAGCGATCGAAGAGACCCAGTACTTC.

CDR3 coding DNA: TGTGCCAGCAGGAGCTCCTATGGCTACACCTTC. It translates to CASRSSYGYTF. This chain joins TRBV6-1 and TRBJ1-2; no firm D call. V lost 6 bases and J 4 bases, leaving 6 bases between the germline ends. Germline CDR1 reads MNHNS; CDR2 reads SASEGT. CDR3 length equals 11 residues.

The J gene is TRBJ2-1, the V gene TRBV6-5; 9 bases match TRBD1. Germline CDR1 MNHEY, CDR2 SVGAGI. The length of the CDR3 is 16 residues. With 2 bases clipped from V and 2 bases from J, the junction kept 4 bases outside the gene matches. Here the CDR3 DNA reads TGTGCCAGCAGTTACGAACAGGGGGCTACCTACAATGAGCAGTTCTTC. This translates into CASSYEQGATYNEQFF.

The chain employs TRBV6-9 and TRBJ1-5; D is uncertain. This CDR3 has 13 residues. Germline V gene lookup returns CDR1 MNHGY and CDR2 SVAAGI. Trimming took 5 bases from V and 6 from J, leaving 11 bases between them. This chain's CDR3 is CASSLERSQPQHF. The CDR3 bases are TGTGCCAGCAGTCTGGAGAGGAGTCAGCCCCAGCATTTT.

Concerning this clone: Other DNA sequences in this sample translate to the same CDR3. The rearrangement uses TRBV28 and TRBJ2-1, with a weak D call TRBD2 (5 bases). CDR1 is MDHEN and CDR2 is SYDVKM in the germline V gene. V was cut by 6 bases and J by 3 bases, with 12 bases left in between. This CDR3 is built from 14 residues. CDR3 in DNA: TGTGCCAGCAGACCCCCTGGGAGCTACAATGAGCAGTTCTTC. Translating gives CASRPPGSYNEQFF.

The chain employs TRBV9 and TRBJ1-1, with a tentative D call TRBD1 (5 bases). Per the germline V gene, CDR1 is SGDLS and CDR2 is YYNGEE. The CDR3 runs to 14 residues. The ends were cut back, 0 bases at V and 5 bases at J, with 11 bases in the middle. CDR3 DNA sequence: TGTGCCAGCAGCGTAGGGGGGAGGGGAACTGAAGCTTTCTTT. This gives the protein CASSVGGRGTEAFF.

The chain employs TRBV5-6 and TRBJ2-7; D may be TRBD1 (6 bases). The germline CDR1 and CDR2 sequences are SGHDT and YYEEEE. V dropped 4 bases and J dropped 7 bases, with 18 bases sitting between them. The CDR3 is made up of 14 amino acids. The CDR3 loop is CASSLIQGQGEQYF. The CDR3 region has the DNA TGTGCCAGCAGCCTAATACAGGGTCAAGGGGAGCAGTACTTC.